This T cell receptor beta chain was documented in a study of early T cells in non-severe SARS-CoV-2 infection. Study-level information: Bulk RNA taken from unsorted whole blood was sequenced, leaving chains unpaired. General study results and limits: Matching against VDJdb likely underestimated virus-specific expansions, favoring anti-spike CD8.

Researchers tagged individual cDNA molecules with unique molecular identifiers. TCRdb reprocessed the 5' RACE reads with MiXCR, giving one entry per CDR3 protein. The sample gives roughly 48,000 distinct CDR3 sequences, about 4.2% of which show up once; around 6% is in the top ten. Comments on this clonotype: Its specificity is unknown.

The germline CDR1 and CDR2 sequences are SNHLY and FYNNEI. V lost 6 bases, J lost 8 bases, and 13 bases lay in between. The CDR3 has 13 amino acids. The sample consisted of whole blood. This chain uses TRBV2 with TRBJ1-4; D may be TRBD1 (5 bases). The receptor's source is an adult who was a healthcare worker with PCR-confirmed SARS-CoV-2 infection or an uninfected control (not recorded which). CDR3 sequence: CASRLNGGEKLFF. The CDR3, as DNA: TGTGCCAGCAGGTTAAACGGGGGAGAAAAACTGTTTTTT. The full variable domain, in which reference TRBV2 and TRBJ1-4 provide the parts outside the CDR3, is EPEVTQTPSHQVTQMGQEVILRCVPISNHLYFYWYRQILGQKVEFLVSFYNNEISEKSEIFDDQFSVERPDGSNFTLKIRSTKLEDSAMYFCASRLNGGEKLFFGSGTQLSVL.